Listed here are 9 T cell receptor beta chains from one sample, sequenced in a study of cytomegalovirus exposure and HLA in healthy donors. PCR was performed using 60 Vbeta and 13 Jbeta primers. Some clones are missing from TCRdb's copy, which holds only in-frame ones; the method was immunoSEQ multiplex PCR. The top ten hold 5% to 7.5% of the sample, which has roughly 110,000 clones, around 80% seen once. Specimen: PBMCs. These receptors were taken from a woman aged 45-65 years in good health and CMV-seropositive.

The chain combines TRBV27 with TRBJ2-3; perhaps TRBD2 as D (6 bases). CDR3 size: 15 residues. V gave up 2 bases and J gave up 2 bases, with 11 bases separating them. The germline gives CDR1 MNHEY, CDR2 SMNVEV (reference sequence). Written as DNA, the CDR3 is TGTGCCAGCAGTTTAGGGGGGATATTCACAGATACGCAGTATTTT. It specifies CASSLGGIFTDTQYF.

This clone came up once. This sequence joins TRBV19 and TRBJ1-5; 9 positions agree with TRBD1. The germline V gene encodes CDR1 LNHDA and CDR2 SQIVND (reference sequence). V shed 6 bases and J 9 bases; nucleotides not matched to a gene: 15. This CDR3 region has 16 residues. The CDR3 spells CASRFAGTGTLRPQHF. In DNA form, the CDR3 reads TGTGCCAGTAGATTCGCCGGGACAGGGACTTTACGGCCCCAGCATTTT.

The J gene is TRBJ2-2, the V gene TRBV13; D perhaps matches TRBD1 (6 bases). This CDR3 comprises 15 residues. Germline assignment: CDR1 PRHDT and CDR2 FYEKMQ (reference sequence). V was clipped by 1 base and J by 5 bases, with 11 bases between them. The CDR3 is CASSLVVRGTGELFF. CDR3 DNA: TGTGCCAGCAGCTTAGTCGTCAGGGGAACCGGGGAGCTGTTTTTT.

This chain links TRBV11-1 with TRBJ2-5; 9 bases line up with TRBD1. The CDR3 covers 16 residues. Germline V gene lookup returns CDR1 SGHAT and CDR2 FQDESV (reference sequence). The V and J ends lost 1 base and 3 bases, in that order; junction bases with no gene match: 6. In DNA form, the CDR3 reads TGTGCCAGCAGCTTAGTGGGACAGGGTTCTGAAGAGACCCAGTACTTC. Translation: CASSLVGQGSEETQYF.

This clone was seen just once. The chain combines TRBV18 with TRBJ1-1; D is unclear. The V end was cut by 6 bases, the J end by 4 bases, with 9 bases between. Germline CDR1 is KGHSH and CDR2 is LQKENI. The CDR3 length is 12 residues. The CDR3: CASSSEGTEAFF. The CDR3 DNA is TGTGCCAGCTCCTCCGAGGGCACTGAAGCTTTCTTT. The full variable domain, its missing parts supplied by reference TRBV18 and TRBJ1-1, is NAGVMQNPRHLVRRRGQEARLRCSPMKGHSHVYWYRQLPEEGLKFMVYLQKENIIDESGMPKERFSAEFPKEGPSILRIQQVVRGDSAAYFCASSSEGTEAFFGQGTRLTVV.

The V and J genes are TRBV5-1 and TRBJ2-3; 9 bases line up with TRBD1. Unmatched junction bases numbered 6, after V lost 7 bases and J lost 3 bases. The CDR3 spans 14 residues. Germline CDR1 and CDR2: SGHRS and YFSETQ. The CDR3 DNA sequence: TGCGCCAGCCGGACAGGGGATGTGACAGATACGCAGTATTTT. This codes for CASRTGDVTDTQYF.

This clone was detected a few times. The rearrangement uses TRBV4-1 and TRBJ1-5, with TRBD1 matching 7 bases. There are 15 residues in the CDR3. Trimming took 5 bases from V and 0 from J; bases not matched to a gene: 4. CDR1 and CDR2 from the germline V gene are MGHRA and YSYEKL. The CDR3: CASSEGTVSNQPQHF. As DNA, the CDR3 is TGCGCCAGCAGCGAGGGGACAGTTAGCAATCAGCCCCAGCATTTT.

CDR3 nucleotides: TGTGCCAGCAGTCCGCCTTCAGGGGAAAATCGTCAGCCCCAGCATTTT. Amino acid sequence: CASSPPSGENRQPQHF. V usage is TRBV28 and J usage is TRBJ1-5; D is perhaps TRBD1 (6 bases). Germline V gives CDR1 MDHEN, CDR2 SYDVKM. This CDR3 contains 16 residues. Trimming shortened V by 5 bases and J by 6 bases, and 20 bases separated the two germline ends.

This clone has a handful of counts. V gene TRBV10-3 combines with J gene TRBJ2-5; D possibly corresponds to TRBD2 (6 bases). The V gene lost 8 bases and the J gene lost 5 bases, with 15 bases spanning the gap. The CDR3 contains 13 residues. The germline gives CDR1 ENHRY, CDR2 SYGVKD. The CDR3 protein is CAIRGGGDETQYF. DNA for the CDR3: TGTGCCATCCGAGGAGGAGGGGACGAGACCCAGTACTTC.